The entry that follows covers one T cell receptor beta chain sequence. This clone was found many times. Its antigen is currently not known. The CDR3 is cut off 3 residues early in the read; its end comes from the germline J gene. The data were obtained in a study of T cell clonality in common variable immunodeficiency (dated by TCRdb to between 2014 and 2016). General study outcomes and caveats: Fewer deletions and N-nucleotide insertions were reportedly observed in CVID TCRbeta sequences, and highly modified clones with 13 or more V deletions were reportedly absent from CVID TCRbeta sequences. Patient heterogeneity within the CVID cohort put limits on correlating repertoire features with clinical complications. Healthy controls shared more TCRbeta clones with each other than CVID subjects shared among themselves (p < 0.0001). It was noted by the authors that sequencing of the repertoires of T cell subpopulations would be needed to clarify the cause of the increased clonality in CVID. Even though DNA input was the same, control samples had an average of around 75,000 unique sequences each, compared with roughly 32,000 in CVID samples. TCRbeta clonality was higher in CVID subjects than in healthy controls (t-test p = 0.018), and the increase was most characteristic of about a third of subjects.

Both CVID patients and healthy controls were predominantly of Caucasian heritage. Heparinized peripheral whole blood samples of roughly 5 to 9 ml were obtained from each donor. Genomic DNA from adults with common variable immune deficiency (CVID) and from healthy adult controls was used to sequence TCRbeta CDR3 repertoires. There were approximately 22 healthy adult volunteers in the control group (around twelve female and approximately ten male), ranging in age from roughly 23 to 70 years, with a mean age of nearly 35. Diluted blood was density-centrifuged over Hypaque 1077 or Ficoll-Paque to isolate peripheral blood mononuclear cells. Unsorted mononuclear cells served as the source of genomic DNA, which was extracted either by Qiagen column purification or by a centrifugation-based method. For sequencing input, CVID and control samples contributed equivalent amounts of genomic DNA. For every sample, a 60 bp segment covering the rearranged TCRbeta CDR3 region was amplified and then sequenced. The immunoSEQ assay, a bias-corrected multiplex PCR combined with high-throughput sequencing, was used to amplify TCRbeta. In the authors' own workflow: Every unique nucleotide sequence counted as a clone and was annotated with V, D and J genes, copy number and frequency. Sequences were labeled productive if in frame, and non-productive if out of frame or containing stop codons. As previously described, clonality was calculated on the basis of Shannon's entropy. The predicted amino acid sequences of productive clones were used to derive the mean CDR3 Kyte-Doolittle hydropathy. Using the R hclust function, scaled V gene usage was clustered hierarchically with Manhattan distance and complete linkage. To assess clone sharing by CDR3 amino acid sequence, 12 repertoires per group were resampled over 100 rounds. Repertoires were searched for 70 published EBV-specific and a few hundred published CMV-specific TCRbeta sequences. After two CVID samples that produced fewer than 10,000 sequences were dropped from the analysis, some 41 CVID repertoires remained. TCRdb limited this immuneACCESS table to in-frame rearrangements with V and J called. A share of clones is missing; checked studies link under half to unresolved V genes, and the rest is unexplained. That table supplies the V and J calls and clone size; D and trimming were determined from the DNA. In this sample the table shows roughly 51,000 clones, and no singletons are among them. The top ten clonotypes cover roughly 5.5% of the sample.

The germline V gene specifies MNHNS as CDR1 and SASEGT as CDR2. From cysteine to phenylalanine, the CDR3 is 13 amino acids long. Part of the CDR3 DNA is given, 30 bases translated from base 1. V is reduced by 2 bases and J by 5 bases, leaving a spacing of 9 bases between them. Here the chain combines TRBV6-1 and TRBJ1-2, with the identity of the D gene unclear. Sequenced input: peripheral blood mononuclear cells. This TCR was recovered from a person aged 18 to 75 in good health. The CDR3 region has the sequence CASSESGLYGYTF. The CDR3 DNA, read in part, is TGTGCCAGCAGTGAATCAGGATTGTATGGC.